This TCR beta chain was observed in a study of OX40 agonist ivuxolimab in advanced cancers. Overall study findings and caveats: Both CD4+ and CD8+ T cell populations in blood had undergone clonal expansion by week 6 at 0.1 to 3.0 mg/kg.

Profiling relied on immunoSEQ multiplex PCR, and the TCRdb table lists in-frame clones only, not all of them. The repertoire consists of over 25,000 clones, with about 85% occurring once and the leading ten covering around 50%. With regard to this clone: The target antigen is unknown.

Here the sequenced sample was CD4+ or CD8+ T cells sorted from blood, taken in a trial of the OX40 agonist ivuxolimab. The receptor was derived from an adult with an advanced solid tumor such as melanoma, head and neck, liver or kidney cancer.

This CDR3 reads CASSIVGSGGLSSTDTQYF. The CDR3 DNA follows: TGTGCCAGTAGTATAGTAGGTAGCGGGGGGCTTTCTAGCACAGATACGCAGTATTTT. V is TRBV19 and J is TRBJ2-3; 10 bases map to TRBD2. V was clipped by 1 base and J by 0 bases; unmatched bases: 10. The V gene's germline CDR1 is LNHDA and CDR2 SQIVND (reference sequence). The CDR3 runs 19 residues.